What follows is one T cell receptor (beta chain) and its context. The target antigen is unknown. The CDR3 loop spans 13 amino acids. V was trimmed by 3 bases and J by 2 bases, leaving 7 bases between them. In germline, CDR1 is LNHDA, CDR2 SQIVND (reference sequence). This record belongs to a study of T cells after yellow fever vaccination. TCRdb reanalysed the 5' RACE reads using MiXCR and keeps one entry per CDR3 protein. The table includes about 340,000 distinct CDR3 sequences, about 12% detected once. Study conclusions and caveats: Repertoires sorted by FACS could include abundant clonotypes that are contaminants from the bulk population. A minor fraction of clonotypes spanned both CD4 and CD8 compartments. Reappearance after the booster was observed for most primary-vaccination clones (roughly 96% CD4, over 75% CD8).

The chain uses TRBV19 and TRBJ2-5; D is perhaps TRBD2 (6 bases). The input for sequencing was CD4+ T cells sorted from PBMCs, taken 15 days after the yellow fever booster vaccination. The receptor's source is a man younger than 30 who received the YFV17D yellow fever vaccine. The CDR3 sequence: CASSMGLQETQYF. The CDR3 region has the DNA TGTGCCAGTAGTATGGGACTTCAAGAGACCCAGTACTTC.